These 8 T cell receptor beta chains came from one sample sequenced in a study of T cell repertoires in cytomegalovirus infection. These TCRs' antigens remain unknown. MiXCR, applied by TCRdb to the reads, yields one record per CDR3 protein. The sample holds 900,000 to 950,000 distinct CDR3 sequences, roughly a third seen once. Here the sequenced sample was cultured CD8+ T cells from PBMCs, taken from culture after CMV antigen stimulation. These receptors all stem from a human donor in good health (CMV status not recorded). Some clones in this sample may be carry-over from other donors' samples.

The chain employs TRBV19 and TRBJ1-5; TRBD1 matches 8 bases. V lost 2 bases to trimming and J lost 6 bases; unmatched junction nucleotides: 3. Per the germline V gene, CDR1 is LNHDA and CDR2 is SQIVND (reference sequence). There are 14 residues in the CDR3. The CDR3 DNA sequence: TGTGCCAGTAGTATACAGGGGGCGAGTCAGCCCCAGCATTTT. Residues: CASSIQGASQPQHF.

As for this clonotype: A much larger clone sits a single nucleotide away, making a read error possible. The CDR3 reads CASSLMCRNNEQFF. DNA of the CDR3: TGTGCCAGCAGTTTGATGTGCAGAAACAATGAGCAGTTCTTC. The rearrangement uses TRBV28 and TRBJ2-1; D uncertain. Germline V CDR1 and CDR2: MDHEN, SYDVKM. Trimming removed 3 bases from V and 5 bases from J, with 11 bases in between. This CDR3 region has 14 residues. The full variable domain, completed using reference TRBV28 and TRBJ2-1, is DVKVTQSSRYLVKRTGEKVFLECVQDMDHENMFWYRQDPGLGLRLIYFSYDVKMKEKGDIPEGYSVSREKKERFSLILESASTNQTSMYLCASSLMCRNNEQFFGPGTRLTVL.

This clonotype was seen repeatedly, ten times or more. The V gene is TRBV7-2, the J gene TRBJ1-1; no firm D call. Germline V lookup: CDR1 SGHTA, CDR2 FQGNSA. V gave up 2 bases and J gave up 0 bases, with 10 bases separating them. This CDR3 is built from 15 residues. CDR3 DNA: TGTGCCAGCAGCTTATTTCCCTTGCTGAACACTGAAGCTTTCTTT. Protein sequence: CASSLFPLLNTEAFF.

The V gene is TRBV12-5, the J gene TRBJ1-2; D remains unclear. The germline CDR1 and CDR2 sequences are LGHNT and FRNRAP. This CDR3 is built from 13 residues. Trimming cost V 4 bases and J 6 bases, with 12 bases left between them. This CDR3 is CASGSEPGDGYTF. CDR3 sequence (DNA): TGTGCTAGTGGTTCCGAGCCTGGGGATGGCTACACCTTC.

The chain combines TRBV19 with TRBJ2-3, with D unresolved. Trimming cost V 7 bases and J 2 bases, with 7 bases left between them. The germline gives CDR1 LNHDA, CDR2 SQIVND (reference sequence). The CDR3 is 12 residues long. CDR3: CASTGNTDTQYF. For the CDR3, the DNA is TGTGCCAGTACCGGAAACACAGATACGCAGTATTTT.

This chain joins TRBV7-6 and TRBJ2-5, with D perhaps being TRBD1 or TRBD2 (5 bases each). The CDR3 has 15 residues. Trimming took 6 bases from V and 3 from J, leaving 17 bases between them. Germline loops: CDR1 SGHVS, CDR2 FNYEAQ. The CDR3 protein is CASSSPGRKEETQYF. CDR3 DNA: TGTGCCAGCAGTTCTCCGGGACGCAAGGAAGAGACCCAGTACTTC.

The table lists this clonotype with a few counts. V gene TRBV7-9 combines with J gene TRBJ2-1; 9 bases line up with TRBD1. With V trimmed by 4 bases and J by 7 bases, 11 bases remained unmatched. Germline loops: CDR1 SEHNR, CDR2 FQNEAQ (reference sequence). This CDR3 has 16 amino acids. CDR3 bases: TGTGCCAGCAGCTCATCCGGGACAGGGAAAGAGAATGAGCAGTTCTTC. It encodes CASSSSGTGKENEQFF.

The chain combines TRBV27 with TRBJ2-3; 9 nucleotides agree with TRBD2. The CDR3 has 16 amino acids. Germline-derived CDR1 and CDR2 are MNHEY and SMNVEV (reference sequence). With 3 bases clipped from V and 0 bases from J, the junction kept 4 bases outside the gene matches. CDR3 in DNA: TGTGCCAGCAGTTTGTCAGCGGGGGGAAGCACAGATACGCAGTATTTT. It yields the protein CASSLSAGGSTDTQYF.